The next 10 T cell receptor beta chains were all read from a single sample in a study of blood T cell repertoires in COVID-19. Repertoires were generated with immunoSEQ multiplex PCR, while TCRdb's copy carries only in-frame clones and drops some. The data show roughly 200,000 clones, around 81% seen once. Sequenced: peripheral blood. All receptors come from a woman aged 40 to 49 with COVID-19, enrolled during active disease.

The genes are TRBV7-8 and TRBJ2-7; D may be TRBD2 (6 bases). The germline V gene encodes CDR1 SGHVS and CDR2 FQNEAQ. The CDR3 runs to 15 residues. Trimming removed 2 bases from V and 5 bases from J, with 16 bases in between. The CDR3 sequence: CASSLSGSSANEQYF. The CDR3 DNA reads TGTGCCAGCAGCTTATCGGGGTCTAGCGCGAACGAGCAGTACTTC.

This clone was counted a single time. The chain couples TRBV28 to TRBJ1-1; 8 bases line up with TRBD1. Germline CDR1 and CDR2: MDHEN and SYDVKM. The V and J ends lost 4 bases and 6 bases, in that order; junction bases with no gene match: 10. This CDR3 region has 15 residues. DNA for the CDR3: TGTGCCAGCAGTTGGGGACAGGCCAAGGAGGCTGAAGCTTTCTTT. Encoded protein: CASSWGQAKEAEAFF.

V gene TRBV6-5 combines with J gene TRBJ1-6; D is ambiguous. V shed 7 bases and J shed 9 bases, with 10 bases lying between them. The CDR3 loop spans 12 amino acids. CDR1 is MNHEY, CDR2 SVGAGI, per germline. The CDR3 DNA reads TGTGCCAGCAAGGGCCGGGGTTCACCCCTCCACTTT. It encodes CASKGRGSPLHF.

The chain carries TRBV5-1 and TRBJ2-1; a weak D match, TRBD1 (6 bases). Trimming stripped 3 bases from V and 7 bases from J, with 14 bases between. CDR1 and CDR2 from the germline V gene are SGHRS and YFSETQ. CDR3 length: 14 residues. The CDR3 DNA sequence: TGCGCCAGCAGCTATTACAGGGCTCCAAATGAGCAGTTCTTC. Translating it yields CASSYYRAPNEQFF.

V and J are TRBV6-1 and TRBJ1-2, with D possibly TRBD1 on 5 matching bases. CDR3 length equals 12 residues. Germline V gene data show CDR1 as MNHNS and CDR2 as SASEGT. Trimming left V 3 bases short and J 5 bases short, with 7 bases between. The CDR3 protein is CASSETAYGYTF. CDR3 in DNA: TGTGCCAGCAGTGAGACAGCTTATGGCTACACCTTC.

CDR3 amino acids: CASSLPGKNSPLHF. The CDR3 region has the DNA TGTGCCAGCAGTTTGCCAGGGAAAAATTCACCCCTCCACTTT. The rearrangement uses TRBV28 and TRBJ1-6; D is possibly TRBD1 (5 bases). This CDR3 spans 14 amino acids. Germline V gene sequence: CDR1 MDHEN, CDR2 SYDVKM. The V gene lost 3 bases and the J gene lost 7 bases, with 10 bases spanning the gap.

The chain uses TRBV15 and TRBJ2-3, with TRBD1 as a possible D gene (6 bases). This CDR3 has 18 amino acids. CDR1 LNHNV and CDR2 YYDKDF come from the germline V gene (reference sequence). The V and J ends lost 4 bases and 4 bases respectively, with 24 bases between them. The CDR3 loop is CATSMLPGTFFDADTQYF. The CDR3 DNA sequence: TGTGCCACCAGCATGCTGCCGGGGACATTTTTTGATGCAGATACGCAGTATTTT.

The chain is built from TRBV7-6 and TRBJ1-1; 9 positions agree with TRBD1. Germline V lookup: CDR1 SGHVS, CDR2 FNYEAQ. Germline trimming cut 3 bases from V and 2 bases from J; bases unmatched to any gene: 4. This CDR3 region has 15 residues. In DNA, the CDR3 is TGTGCCAGCAGCTTGGAGGGACAGGGAAACACTGAAGCTTTCTTT. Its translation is CASSLEGQGNTEAFF.

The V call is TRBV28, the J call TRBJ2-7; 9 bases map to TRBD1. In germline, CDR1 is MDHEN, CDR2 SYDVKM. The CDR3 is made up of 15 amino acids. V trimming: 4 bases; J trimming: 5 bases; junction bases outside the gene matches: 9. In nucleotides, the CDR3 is TGTGCCAGCAGTTCCACAAATCACAGGGGGCACGAGCAGTACTTC. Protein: CASSSTNHRGHEQYF.

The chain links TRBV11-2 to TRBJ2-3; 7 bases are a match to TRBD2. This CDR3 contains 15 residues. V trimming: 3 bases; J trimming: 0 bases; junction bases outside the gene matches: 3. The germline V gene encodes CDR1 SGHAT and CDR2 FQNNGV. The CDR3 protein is CASSLVRGSTDTQYF. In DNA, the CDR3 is TGTGCCAGCAGCTTGGTGCGGGGGAGCACAGATACGCAGTATTTT.